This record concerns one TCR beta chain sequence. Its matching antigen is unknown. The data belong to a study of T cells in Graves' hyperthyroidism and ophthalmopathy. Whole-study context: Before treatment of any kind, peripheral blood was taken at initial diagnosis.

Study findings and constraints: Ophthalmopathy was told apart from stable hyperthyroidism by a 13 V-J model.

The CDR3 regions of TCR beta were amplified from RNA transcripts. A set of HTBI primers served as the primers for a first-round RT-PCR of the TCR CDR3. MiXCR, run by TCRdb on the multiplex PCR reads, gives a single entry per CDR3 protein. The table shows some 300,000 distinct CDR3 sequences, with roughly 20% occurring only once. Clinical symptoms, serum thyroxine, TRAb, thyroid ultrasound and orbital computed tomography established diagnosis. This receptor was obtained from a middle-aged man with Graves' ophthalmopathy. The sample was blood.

This chain's CDR3 is CARGGGPSDTGELFF. In DNA, the CDR3 is TGTGCCCGAGGCGGGGGCCCCTCGGACACCGGGGAGCTGTTTTTT. This sequence joins TRBV28 and TRBJ2-2, with D possibly matching TRBD2 (7 bases). In germline, CDR1 is MDHEN, CDR2 SYDVKM. The CDR3 has 15 residues. The V end lost 11 bases, the J end lost 3 bases, and 19 bases lay between the germline ends. Drawing the rest from reference TRBV28 and TRBJ2-2, the complete variable domain is DVKVTQSSRYLVKRTGEKVFLECVQDMDHENMFWYRQDPGLGLRLIYFSYDVKMKEKGDIPEGYSVSREKKERFSLILESASTNQTSMYLCARGGGPSDTGELFFGEGSRLTVL.